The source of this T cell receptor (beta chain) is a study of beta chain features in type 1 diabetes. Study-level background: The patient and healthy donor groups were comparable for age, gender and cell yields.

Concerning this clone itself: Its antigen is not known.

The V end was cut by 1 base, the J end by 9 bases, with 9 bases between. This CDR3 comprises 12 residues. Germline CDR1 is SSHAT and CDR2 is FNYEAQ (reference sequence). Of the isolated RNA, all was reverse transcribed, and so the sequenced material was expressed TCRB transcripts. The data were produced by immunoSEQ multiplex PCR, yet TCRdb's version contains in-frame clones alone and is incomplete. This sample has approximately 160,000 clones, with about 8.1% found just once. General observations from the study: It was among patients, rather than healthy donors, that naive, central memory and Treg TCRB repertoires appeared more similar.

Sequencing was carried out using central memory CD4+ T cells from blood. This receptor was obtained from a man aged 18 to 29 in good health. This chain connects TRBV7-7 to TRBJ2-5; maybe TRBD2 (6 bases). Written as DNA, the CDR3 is TGTGCCAGCAGCTTAGGACTAGGGGCCCAGTACTTC. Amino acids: CASSLGLGAQYF.